Detailed here is one TCR beta chain. This entry belongs to a study of T cell responses to AZD1222 COVID-19 vaccine. CDR1 MRHNA and CDR2 SNTAGT come from the germline V gene. The CDR3 loop spans 12 amino acids. Trimming removed 2 bases at V and 12 bases at J, with 11 bases between. Generated by immunoSEQ multiplex PCR, the TCRdb table keeps only in-frame clones and is missing some. The profile shows approximately 28,000 clones, about 94% of them singletons. The source was peripheral blood, collected on day 0 of AZD1222 vaccination. This TCR came from an adult in good health. This sequence joins TRBV6-4 and TRBJ2-1; unclear D gene. The CDR3, as DNA: TGTGCCAGCAGTGACGTCGGTGGTGTGCAGTTCTTC. Translation: CASSDVGGVQFF.